The present TCR beta chain was sequenced within a study of blood T cells in healthy people across ages. The use of a sample-barcoded 5' primer and a J-beta primer mix characterized a second PCR of 7 to 11 cycles. TCRdb re-called the 5' RACE reads through MiXCR, storing one row per CDR3 protein. The profile shows around 970,000 distinct CDR3 sequences, around 54% of them singletons. V was clipped by 5 bases and J by 5 bases, with 22 bases between them. From germline, CDR1 is GTSNPN and CDR2 SVGIG (reference sequence). The CDR3 is 15 amino acids. The chain employs TRBV30 and TRBJ2-7, with D possibly called TRBD1 or TRBD2 (5 bases each). The sample consisted of blood. The sequence was collected from a woman aged 60-75 years in good health. The CDR3 sequence is CAWAGRSASFDEQYF. For the CDR3, the DNA is TGTGCCTGGGCAGGGAGAAGCGCCTCGTTCGACGAGCAGTACTTC. Full variable domain (outside the CDR3, taken from reference TRBV30 and TRBJ2-7): SQTIHQWPATLVQPVGSPLSLECTVEGTSNPNLYWYRQAAGRGLQLLFYSVGIGQISSEVPQNLSASRPQDRQFILSSKKLLLSDSGFYLCAWAGRSASFDEQYFGPGTRLTVT.